This T cell receptor (beta chain) was profiled in a study of read filtering for tumor transcriptome and immune sequencing. At the time of active disease, bone marrow was collected from every patient. The library was built from approximately 400 ng RNA with molecular barcoded adaptors for alpha/delta and beta/gamma chains. TCRdb processed the reads anew with MiXCR; each CDR3 protein has one entry. The data hold around 44,000 distinct CDR3 sequences, with around 15% observed a single time. There are many counts of this clonotype. As yet, its antigen is unknown. The CDR3 totals 15 residues. In germline, CDR1 is MNHEY, CDR2 SVGEGT. The V gene end was trimmed by 5 bases and the J gene end by 0 bases; junction bases not matched to a gene: 7. Notes on the study in general: Correlation between methods rose after single-read clonotypes were removed.

Sequencing used a population of CD138-negative cells sorted from bone marrow. This clonotype was sampled from a donor at least 40 years old with multiple myeloma. The chain uses TRBV6-2 or TRBV6-3 and TRBJ2-7, with TRBD2 matching 7 bases. The CDR3 region has the DNA TGTGCCAGCAGTCTAAAGCGGGATAACTCCTACGAGCAGTACTTC. It yields the protein CASSLKRDNSYEQYF.